This T cell receptor beta chain was captured by sequencing in a study of T cell repertoires in cytomegalovirus infection. The overall study: HLA-C-restricted CMV epitopes, recently identified, and well-studied HLA-B-restricted ones were used by the study. Both a matching HLA type and CMV infection were indicated by public TCR beta signatures. Study-wide points: Adding up the frequency of public TCR beta families identified people who carried CMV plus the relevant HLA. HLA-C-restricted TCR beta clonotypes specific for CMV led the ex vivo response.

As concerns this clonotype: The target antigen is unknown.

TCRdb redid the calling of the reads with MiXCR, one entry per CDR3 protein. The repertoire holds 40,000 to 55,000 distinct CDR3 sequences, with more than 15% as singletons. The CDR3 contains 17 residues. The V segment lost 1 base and the J segment 5 bases; nucleotides outside the gene matches: 10. The source was CD8+ T cells from cultured PBMCs, collected from culture after CMV antigen stimulation. The chain links TRBV12-3 or TRBV12-4 to TRBJ2-3; 9 bases are a match to TRBD1. This TCR was sampled from a human donor in good health (CMV status not recorded). Some clones in this sample may be carry-over from other donors' samples. The CDR3 DNA sequence: TGTGCCAGCAGTTTAGAGGGGACAGGGATAGGGGAAGATACGCAGTATTTT. Its protein product is CASSLEGTGIGEDTQYF.